One and the same sample provided the 22 T cell receptor beta chains below, sequenced in a study of cytomegalovirus exposure and HLA in healthy donors. A multiplex PCR was run with 60 Vbeta primers and 13 Jbeta primers. Data came from immunoSEQ multiplex PCR; TCRdb stores just in-frame clones and leaves some out. This sample has about 180,000 clones, with 82% found just once. The sample was PBMCs. The receptors come from a middle-aged man in good health and CMV-seronegative.

The chain recombines TRBV28 with TRBJ2-5; D not resolved. Germline loops: CDR1 MDHEN, CDR2 SYDVKM. This CDR3 has 12 amino acids. V was cut by 6 bases and J by 2 bases, with 7 bases left in between. The CDR3 reads CASRQLQETQYF. CDR3 nucleotide sequence: TGTGCCAGCAGGCAACTACAAGAGACCCAGTACTTC.

This chain connects TRBV27 to TRBJ2-7, with TRBD1 matching 8 bases. This CDR3 is 14 amino acids long. Germline lookup yields CDR1 MNHEY and CDR2 SMNVEV (reference sequence). J gave up 2 bases and V 3 bases, and 3 bases lay outside the gene matches. CDR3 residues: CASSFGTGPYEQYF. CDR3 nucleotide sequence: TGTGCCAGCAGTTTCGGGACAGGCCCCTACGAGCAGTACTTC.

The rearrangement joins TRBV7-6 to TRBJ2-7; D not certain. The V gene's germline CDR1 is SGHVS and CDR2 FNYEAQ. Trimming shortened V by 4 bases and J by 3 bases, and 4 bases separated the two germline ends. There are 11 residues in the CDR3. CDR3 nucleotide sequence: TGTGCCAGCAGCTCCTACTACGAGCAGTACTTC. It encodes CASSSYYEQYF.

The chain is built from TRBV18 and TRBJ2-5; a weak D match, TRBD2 (6 bases). CDR1 KGHSH and CDR2 LQKENI come from the germline V gene. The CDR3 spans 15 residues. Trimming took off 0 bases at V and 5 bases at J, with 13 bases between the two ends. In DNA form, the CDR3 reads TGTGCCAGCTCACCACCGGCGGGGCTGGGTGAGACCCAGTACTTC. Protein product: CASSPPAGLGETQYF.

The chain joins TRBV30 to TRBJ2-7; 16 bases fit TRBD2. Germline CDR1 reads GTSNPN; CDR2 reads SVGIG (reference sequence). The CDR3 runs to 17 residues. Unmatched junction bases numbered 5, after V lost 0 bases and J lost 3 bases. CDR3 region: CAWSVGGLAGGHYEQYF. The CDR3 region has the DNA TGTGCCTGGAGTGTAGGGGGACTAGCGGGGGGGCACTACGAGCAGTACTTC.

CDR3 coding DNA: TGTGCCAGCAGCCCTCGAGCGACTCTCTCTGGAAACACCATATATTTT. Its protein product is CASSPRATLSGNTIYF. This sequence joins TRBV9 and TRBJ1-3; D not certain. The CDR3 spans 16 residues. V lost 4 bases and J 0 bases, leaving 14 bases between the germline ends. CDR1 and CDR2 (germline): SGDLS, YYNGEE.

The rearrangement joins TRBV9 to TRBJ2-2; D call uncertain. The ends were cut back, 0 bases at V and 1 base at J, with 7 bases in the middle. Germline V gene sequence: CDR1 SGDLS, CDR2 YYNGEE. The CDR3 has 15 amino acids. CDR3 loop: CASSVASVNTGELFF. In DNA form, the CDR3 reads TGTGCCAGCAGCGTAGCGTCAGTGAACACCGGGGAGCTGTTTTTT. The complete variable domain, with remaining parts taken from reference TRBV9 and TRBJ2-2, reads DSGVTQTPKHLITATGQRVTLRCSPRSGDLSVYWYQQSLDQGLQFLIQYYNGEERAKGNILERFSAQQFPDLHSELNLSSLELGDSALYFCASSVASVNTGELFFGEGSRLTVL.

The CDR3 DNA sequence: TGTGCCAGCAGCTTAATGGGACAGGGGGTCACCGGGGAGCTGTTTTTT. It is translated as CASSLMGQGVTGELFF. The chain joins TRBV7-3 to TRBJ2-2; 11 positions agree with TRBD1. Per germline, CDR1 SGHTA and CDR2 FQGTGA. After removal of 1 base from V and 4 bases from J, the junction contained 2 bases not matched to a gene. This CDR3 has 16 amino acids. Filled out from reference TRBV7-3 and TRBJ2-2, the complete variable domain reads GAGVSQTPSNKVTEKGKYVELRCDPISGHTALYWYRQSLGQGPEFLIYFQGTGAADDSGLPNDRFFAVRPEGSVSTLKIQRTERGDSAVYLCASSLMGQGVTGELFFGEGSRLTVL.

The CDR3: CASSPLEGSGGTDTQYF. DNA of the CDR3: TGTGCCAGCAGCCCCCTCGAAGGTAGCGGTGGCACAGATACGCAGTATTTT. The V gene is TRBV9, the J gene TRBJ2-3; D is perhaps TRBD2 (6 bases). Trimming stripped 4 bases from V and 1 base from J, with 19 bases between. The CDR3 covers 17 residues. The germline V gene encodes CDR1 SGDLS and CDR2 YYNGEE.

This rearrangement joins TRBV9 to TRBJ1-1, with 9 bases matching TRBD1. With V trimmed by 4 bases and J by 3 bases, 4 bases remained unmatched. This CDR3 region has 14 residues. The germline gives CDR1 SGDLS, CDR2 YYNGEE. The CDR3 region has the DNA TGTGCCAGCAGCCAGACAGGGGGGGACACTGAAGCTTTCTTT. Its protein is CASSQTGGDTEAFF.

This chain uses TRBV2 with TRBJ2-1; 10 nucleotides line up with TRBD1. The CDR3 has 12 amino acids. Germline values: CDR1 SNHLY, CDR2 FYNNEI. V trimming: 6 bases; J trimming: 9 bases; junction bases outside the gene matches: 2. CDR3 protein: CASSGQGGEQFF. For the CDR3, the DNA is TGTGCCAGCAGCGGACAGGGGGGTGAGCAGTTCTTC.

J is TRBJ2-3 and V is TRBV6-4, with 10 bases lining up with TRBD2. The trim removed 0 bases at V and 3 bases at J, leaving 3 bases unmatched. The CDR3 is 16 residues long. Germline assignment: CDR1 MRHNA and CDR2 SNTAGT. For the CDR3, the DNA is TGTGCCAGCAGTGACTCGGCTAGCGGGAGTACAGATACGCAGTATTTT. This sequence encodes CASSDSASGSTDTQYF.

The table lists this clone with a count of one. A junction end diverges from the germline sequence, so it may reflect a read error. The chain carries TRBV7-7 and TRBJ1-4, with 9 bases that match TRBD1. CDR1 is SSHAT and CDR2 is FNYEAQ in the germline V gene (reference sequence). CDR3 length: 22 residues. The CDR3 sequence: CASSLVEPGDRALVATNEKLFF. The CDR3 region has the DNA TGTGCTAGCAGCTTAGTAGAACCAGGGGACAGGGCTCTGGTTGCGACTAATGAAAAACTGTTTTTT.

The chain uses TRBV18 and TRBJ2-1; 10 bases line up with TRBD2. The length of the CDR3 is 18 residues. Germline V lookup: CDR1 KGHSH, CDR2 LQKENI. Trimming took 1 base from V and 1 from J; bases not matched to a gene: 7. The CDR3 DNA reads as TGTGCCAGCTCACCACTTCTAGCGGGAGCGGAGTCCTACAATGAGCAGTTCTTC. Its translation is CASSPLLAGAESYNEQFF.

The genes are TRBV29-1 and TRBJ2-7; TRBD2 is a possible D gene (5 bases). The CDR3 runs to 10 residues. Trimming shortened V by 5 bases and J by 3 bases, and 5 bases separated the two germline ends. CDR1 and CDR2 (germline): SQVTM, ANQGSEA. CDR3 nucleotides: TGCAGCGTTCGGGACTACGAGCAGTACTTC. Encoded protein: CSVRDYEQYF.

The genes are TRBV2 and TRBJ2-7; TRBD1 might be the D (5 bases). V lost 1 base, J lost 5 bases, and 15 bases lay in between. This CDR3 has 15 amino acids. CDR1 and CDR2 from the germline V gene are SNHLY and FYNNEI. CDR3 nucleotide sequence: TGTGCCAGCAGTGAAGTAAGGTCAGGGTCCCACGAGCAGTACTTC. Translation: CASSEVRSGSHEQYF.

The rearrangement links TRBV7-2 to TRBJ2-3, with 10 nucleotides matching TRBD2. Trimming at V came to 6 bases and at J to 1 base, leaving 4 bases not matched to a gene. The germline CDR1 and CDR2 sequences are SGHTA and FQGNSA. This CDR3 region has 15 residues. The CDR3 nucleotides read TGTGCCAGCAGTCCTAGCGGGAGCCGCACAGATACGCAGTATTTT. Protein product: CASSPSGSRTDTQYF.

Here the CDR3 reads CASSPVTGGSLYNEQFF. DNA for the CDR3: TGTGCCAGTAGTCCCGTCACAGGGGGTTCTCTCTACAATGAGCAGTTCTTC. This chain uses TRBV19 with TRBJ2-1; the match to TRBD1 covers 8 bases. Trimming took 5 bases from V and 3 from J; bases not matched to a gene: 12. The CDR3 has 17 amino acids. Per the germline V gene, CDR1 is LNHDA and CDR2 is SQIVND (reference sequence).

This clone was recorded a few times. This chain uses TRBV5-4 with TRBJ1-3, with no clear D. Germline V gene sequence: CDR1 SGHNT, CDR2 YYREEE (reference sequence). With 0 bases removed from V and 3 bases from J, the gap between germline ends came to 10 bases. The length of the CDR3 is 15 residues. CDR3 nucleotide sequence: TGTGCCAGCAGCTTGGCCGGAGTGAATGGAAACACCATATATTTT. Its protein is CASSLAGVNGNTIYF. The complete variable domain, with remaining parts taken from reference TRBV5-4 and TRBJ1-3, reads ETGVTQSPTHLIKTRGQQVTLRCSSQSGHNTVSWYQQALGQGPQFIFQYYREEENGRGNFPPRFSGLQFPNYSSELNVNALELDDSALYLCASSLAGVNGNTIYFGEGSWLTVV.

This clone was seen only once. The chain combines TRBV7-9 with TRBJ2-1; 8 bases match TRBD1. Germline V CDR1 and CDR2: SEHNR, FQNEAQ (reference sequence). CDR3 length: 14 amino acids. V lost 5 bases, J lost 9 bases, and 9 bases stayed unmatched. The CDR3 loop is CASSPTAGGSEQFF. The CDR3 nucleotides are TGTGCCAGCAGCCCCACGGCAGGGGGCAGTGAGCAGTTCTTC.

The chain combines TRBV7-3 with TRBJ2-1, with D perhaps TRBD1 (5 bases). Germline-derived CDR1 and CDR2 are SGHTA and FQGTGA. The CDR3 totals 13 residues. The V and J ends lost 6 bases and 7 bases respectively, with 13 bases between them. The CDR3 sequence: CASSPDIRNEQFF. CDR3 DNA sequence: TGTGCCAGCAGTCCGGACATAAGGAATGAGCAGTTCTTC. The variable domain in full, completed from reference TRBV7-3 and TRBJ2-1, reads GAGVSQTPSNKVTEKGKYVELRCDPISGHTALYWYRQSLGQGPEFLIYFQGTGAADDSGLPNDRFFAVRPEGSVSTLKIQRTERGDSAVYLCASSPDIRNEQFFGPGTRLTVL.

The chain combines TRBV14 with TRBJ1-4, with D maybe TRBD1 (6 bases). The length of the CDR3 is 16 residues. CDR1 and CDR2 (germline): SGHDN, FVKESK. V lost 3 bases and J 2 bases, leaving 13 bases between the germline ends. The CDR3 reads CASSQITGSTNEKLFF. CDR3 DNA: TGTGCCAGCAGCCAGATCACAGGGTCGACTAATGAAAAACTGTTTTTT.